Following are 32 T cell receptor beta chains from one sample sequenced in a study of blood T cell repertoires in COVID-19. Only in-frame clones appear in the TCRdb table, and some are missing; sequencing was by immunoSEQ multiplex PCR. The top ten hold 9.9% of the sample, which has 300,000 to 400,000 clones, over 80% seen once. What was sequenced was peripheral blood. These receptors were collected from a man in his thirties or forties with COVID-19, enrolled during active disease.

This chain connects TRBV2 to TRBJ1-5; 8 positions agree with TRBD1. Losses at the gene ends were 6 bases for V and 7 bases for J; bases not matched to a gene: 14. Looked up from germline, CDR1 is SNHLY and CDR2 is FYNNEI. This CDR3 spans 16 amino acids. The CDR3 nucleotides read TGTGCCAGCAGAACTTCACAGGGGGGGCGCGGGCAGCCCCAGCATTTT. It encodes CASRTSQGGRGQPQHF. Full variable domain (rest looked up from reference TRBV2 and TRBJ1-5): EPEVTQTPSHQVTQMGQEVILRCVPISNHLYFYWYRQILGQKVEFLVSFYNNEISEKSEIFDDQFSVERPDGSNFTLKIRSTKLEDSAMYFCASRTSQGGRGQPQHFGDGTRLSIL.

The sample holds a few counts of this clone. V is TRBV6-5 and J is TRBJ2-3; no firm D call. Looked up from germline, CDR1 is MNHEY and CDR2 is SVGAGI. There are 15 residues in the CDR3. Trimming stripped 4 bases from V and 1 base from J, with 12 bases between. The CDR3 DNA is TGTGCCAGCAGTTTGCGGCGCGATCGCACAGATACGCAGTATTTT. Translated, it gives CASSLRRDRTDTQYF.

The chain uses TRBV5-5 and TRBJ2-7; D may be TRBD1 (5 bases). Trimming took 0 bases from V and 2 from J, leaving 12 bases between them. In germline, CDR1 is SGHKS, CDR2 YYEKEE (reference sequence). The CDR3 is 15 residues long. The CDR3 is CASSLVWQGTYEQYF. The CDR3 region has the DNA TGTGCCAGCAGCTTGGTATGGCAGGGAACCTACGAGCAGTACTTC. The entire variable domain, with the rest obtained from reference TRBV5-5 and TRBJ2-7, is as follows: DAGVTQSPTHLIKTRGQQVTLRCSPISGHKSVSWYQQVLGQGPQFIFQYYEKEERGRGNFPDRFSARQFPNYSSELNVNALLLGDSALYLCASSLVWQGTYEQYFGPGTRLTVT.

The CDR3 DNA sequence: TGTGCCAGCAGCTCGACAGGGTGGATCTATGGCTACACCTTC. This encodes CASSSTGWIYGYTF. V and J are TRBV7-2 and TRBJ1-2, with 7 positions matching TRBD1. Germline values: CDR1 SGHTA, CDR2 FQGNSA. Trimming removed 4 bases from V and 4 bases from J; junction bases left unmatched: 6. The CDR3 extends over 14 amino acids.

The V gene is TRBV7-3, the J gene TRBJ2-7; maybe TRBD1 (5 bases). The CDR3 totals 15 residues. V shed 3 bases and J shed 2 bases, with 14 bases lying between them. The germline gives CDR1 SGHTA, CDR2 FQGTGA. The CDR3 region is CASSFDSATTYEQYF. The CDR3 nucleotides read TGTGCCAGCAGCTTTGACAGCGCTACTACCTACGAGCAGTACTTC.

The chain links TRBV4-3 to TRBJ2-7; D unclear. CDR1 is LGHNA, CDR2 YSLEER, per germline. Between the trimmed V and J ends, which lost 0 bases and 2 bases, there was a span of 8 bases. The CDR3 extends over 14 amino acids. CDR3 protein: CASSQDSRTYEQYF. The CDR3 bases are TGCGCCAGCAGCCAAGATTCCAGAACCTACGAGCAGTACTTC.

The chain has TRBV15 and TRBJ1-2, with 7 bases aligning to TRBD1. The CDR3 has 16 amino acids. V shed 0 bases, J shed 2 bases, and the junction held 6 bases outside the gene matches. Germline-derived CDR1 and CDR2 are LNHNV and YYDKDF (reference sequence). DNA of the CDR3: TGTGCCACCAGCAGAGATTTCGGGGGACAGAACTATGGCTACACCTTC. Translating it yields CATSRDFGGQNYGYTF.

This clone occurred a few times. The CDR3 here is CASSLSDRAFEKLFF. The CDR3 coding sequence is TGTGCCAGCAGTTTATCGGACAGGGCCTTTGAAAAACTGTTTTTT. J is TRBJ1-4 and V is TRBV6-5; 8 bases match TRBD1. Germline CDR1 is MNHEY and CDR2 is SVGAGI. The length of the CDR3 is 15 residues. Trimming removed 4 bases from V and 7 bases from J; junction bases left unmatched: 8.

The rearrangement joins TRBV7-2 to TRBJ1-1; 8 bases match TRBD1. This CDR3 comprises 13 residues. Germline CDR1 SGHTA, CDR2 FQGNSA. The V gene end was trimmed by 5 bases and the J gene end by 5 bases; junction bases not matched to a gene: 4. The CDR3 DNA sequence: TGTGCCAGCAGCACACAGGGGGAGACTGAAGCTTTCTTT. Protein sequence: CASSTQGETEAFF.

The CDR3 spells CASSLGTGNTGELFF. The CDR3 DNA reads as TGTGCCAGCAGCCTCGGGACAGGGAACACCGGGGAGCTGTTTTTT. The chain combines TRBV7-8 with TRBJ2-2; TRBD1 matches 8 bases. V was clipped by 5 bases and J by 1 base; unmatched bases: 3. The CDR3 runs to 15 residues. CDR1 is SGHVS, CDR2 FQNEAQ, per germline.

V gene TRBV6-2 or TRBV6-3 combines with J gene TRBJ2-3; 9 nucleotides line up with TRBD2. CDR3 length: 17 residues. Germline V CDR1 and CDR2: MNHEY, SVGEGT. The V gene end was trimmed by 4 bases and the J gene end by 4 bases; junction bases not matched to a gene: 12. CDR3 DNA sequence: TGTGCCAGCAGTTCACCATTGCTAGCGGGATATGCAGATACGCAGTATTTT. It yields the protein CASSSPLLAGYADTQYF.

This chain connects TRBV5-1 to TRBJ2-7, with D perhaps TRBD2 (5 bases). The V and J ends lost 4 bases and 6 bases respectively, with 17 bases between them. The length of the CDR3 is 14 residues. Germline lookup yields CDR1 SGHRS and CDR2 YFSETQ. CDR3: CASSPNPEAGEQYF. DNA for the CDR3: TGCGCCAGCAGCCCGAACCCAGAGGCGGGCGAGCAGTACTTC.

CDR3: CASSLVIGTANEKLFF. The CDR3 nucleotides are TGTGCCAGCAGCTTAGTGATAGGGACAGCTAATGAAAAACTGTTTTTT. The chain couples TRBV7-2 to TRBJ1-4, with 7 bases that match TRBD1. Germline V gene lookup returns CDR1 SGHTA and CDR2 FQGNSA. The CDR3 is 16 residues long. V shed 1 base and J 3 bases; nucleotides not matched to a gene: 5.

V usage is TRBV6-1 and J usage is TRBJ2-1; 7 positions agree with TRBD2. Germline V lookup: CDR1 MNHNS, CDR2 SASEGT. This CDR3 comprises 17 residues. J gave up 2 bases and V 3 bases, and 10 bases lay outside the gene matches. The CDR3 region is CASSELGSGGPYNEQFF. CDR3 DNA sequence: TGTGCCAGCAGTGAGTTGGGTTCGGGAGGTCCCTACAATGAGCAGTTCTTC.

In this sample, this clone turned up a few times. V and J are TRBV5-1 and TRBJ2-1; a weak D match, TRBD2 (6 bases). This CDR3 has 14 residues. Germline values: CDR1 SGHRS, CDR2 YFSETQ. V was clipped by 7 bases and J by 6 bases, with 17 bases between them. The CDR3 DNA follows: TGCGCCAGCGGAGGGGTAGGTTCGGCCAATGAGCAGTTCTTC. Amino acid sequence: CASGGVGSANEQFF.

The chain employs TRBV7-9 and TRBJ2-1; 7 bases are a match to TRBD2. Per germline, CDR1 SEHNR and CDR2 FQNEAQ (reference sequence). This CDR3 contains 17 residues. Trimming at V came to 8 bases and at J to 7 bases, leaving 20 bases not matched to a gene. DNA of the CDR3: TGTGCCAGCCCCCCAGCGGCTAGCGGTCATGGTTGGAATGAGCAGTTCTTC. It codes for CASPPAASGHGWNEQFF.

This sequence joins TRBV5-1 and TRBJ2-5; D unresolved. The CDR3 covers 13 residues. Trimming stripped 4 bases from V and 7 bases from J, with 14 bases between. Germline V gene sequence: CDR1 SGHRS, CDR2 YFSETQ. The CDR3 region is CASSPPGVGTQYF. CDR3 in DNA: TGCGCCAGCAGCCCCCCCGGAGTCGGGACCCAGTACTTC.

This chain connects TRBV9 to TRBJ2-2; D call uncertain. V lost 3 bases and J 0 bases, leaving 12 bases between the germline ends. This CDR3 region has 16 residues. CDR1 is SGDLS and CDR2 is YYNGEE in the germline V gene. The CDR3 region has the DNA TGTGCCAGCAGCGACCGCGGCACCGCGAACACCGGGGAGCTGTTTTTT. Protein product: CASSDRGTANTGELFF.

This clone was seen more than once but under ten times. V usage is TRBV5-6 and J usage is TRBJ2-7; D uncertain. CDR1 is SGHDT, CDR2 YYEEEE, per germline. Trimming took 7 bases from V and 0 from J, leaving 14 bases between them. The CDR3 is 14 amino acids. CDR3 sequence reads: CASEPSPGSYEQYF. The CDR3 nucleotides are TGTGCCAGCGAACCGTCGCCAGGCTCCTACGAGCAGTACTTC.

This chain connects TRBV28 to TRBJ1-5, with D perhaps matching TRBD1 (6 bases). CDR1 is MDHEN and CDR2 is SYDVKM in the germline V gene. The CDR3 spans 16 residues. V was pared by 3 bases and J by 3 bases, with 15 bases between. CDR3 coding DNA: TGTGCCAGCAGTTTTAGGACGGGGGGACACAATCAGCCCCAGCATTTT. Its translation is CASSFRTGGHNQPQHF. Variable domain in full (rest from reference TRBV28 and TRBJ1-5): DVKVTQSSRYLVKRTGEKVFLECVQDMDHENMFWYRQDPGLGLRLIYFSYDVKMKEKGDIPEGYSVSREKKERFSLILESASTNQTSMYLCASSFRTGGHNQPQHFGDGTRLSIL.

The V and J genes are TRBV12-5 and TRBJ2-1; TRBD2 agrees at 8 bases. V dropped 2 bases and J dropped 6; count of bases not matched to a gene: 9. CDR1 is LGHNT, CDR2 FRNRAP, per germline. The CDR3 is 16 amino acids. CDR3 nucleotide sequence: TGTGCTAGTGGTTTGATCTTTGAAGCGGGGGCCAATGAGCAGTTCTTC. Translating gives CASGLIFEAGANEQFF.

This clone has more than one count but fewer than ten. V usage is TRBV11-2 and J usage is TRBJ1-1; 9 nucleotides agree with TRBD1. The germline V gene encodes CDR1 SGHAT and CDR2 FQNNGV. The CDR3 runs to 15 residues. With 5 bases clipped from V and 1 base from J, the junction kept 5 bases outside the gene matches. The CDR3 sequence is CASSTRDRANTEAFF. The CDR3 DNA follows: TGTGCCAGCAGCACTCGGGACAGGGCGAACACTGAAGCTTTCTTT.

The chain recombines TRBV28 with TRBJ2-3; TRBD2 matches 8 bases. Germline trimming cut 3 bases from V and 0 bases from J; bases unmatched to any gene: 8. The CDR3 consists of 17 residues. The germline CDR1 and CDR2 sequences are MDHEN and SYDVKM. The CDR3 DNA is TGTGCCAGCAGTTTCCTCGAGCTAGCGGGTAGCACAGATACGCAGTATTTT. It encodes CASSFLELAGSTDTQYF.

For the CDR3, the DNA is TGTGCCAGCAGTGTTCAGGCAGGATTCTCCTACAATGAGCAGTTCTTC. Translating it yields CASSVQAGFSYNEQFF. The chain recombines TRBV6-1 with TRBJ2-1; D not resolved. Germline lookup yields CDR1 MNHNS and CDR2 SASEGT. Trimming pared 4 bases from V and 0 bases from J, leaving 13 bases between. The CDR3 sequence is 16 residues long.

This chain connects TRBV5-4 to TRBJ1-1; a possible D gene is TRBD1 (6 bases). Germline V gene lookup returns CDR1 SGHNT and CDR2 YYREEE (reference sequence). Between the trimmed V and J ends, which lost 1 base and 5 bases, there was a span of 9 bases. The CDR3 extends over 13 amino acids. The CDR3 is CASSLTGKTEAFF. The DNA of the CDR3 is TGTGCCAGCAGCTTGACAGGGAAAACTGAAGCTTTCTTT.

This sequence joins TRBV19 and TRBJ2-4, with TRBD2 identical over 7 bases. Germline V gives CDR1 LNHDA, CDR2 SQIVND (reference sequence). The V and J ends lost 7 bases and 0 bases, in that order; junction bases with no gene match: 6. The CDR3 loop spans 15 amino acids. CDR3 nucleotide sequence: TGTGCCAGTATCGGCGGGAGAGGAGCCAAAAACATTCAGTACTTC. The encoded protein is CASIGGRGAKNIQYF. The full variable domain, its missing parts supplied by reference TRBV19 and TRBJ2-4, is DGGITQSPKYLFRKEGQNVTLSCEQNLNHDAMYWYRQDPGQGLRLIYYSQIVNDFQKGDIAEGYSVSREKKESFPLTVTSAQKNPTAFYLCASIGGRGAKNIQYFGAGTRLSVL.

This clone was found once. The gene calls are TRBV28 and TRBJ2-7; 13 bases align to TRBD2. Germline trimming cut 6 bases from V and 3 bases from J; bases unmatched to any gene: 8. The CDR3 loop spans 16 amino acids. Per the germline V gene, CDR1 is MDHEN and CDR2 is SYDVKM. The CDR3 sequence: CASSQGWTSGSYEQYF. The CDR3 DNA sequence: TGTGCCAGCAGCCAGGGTTGGACTAGCGGGAGCTACGAGCAGTACTTC.

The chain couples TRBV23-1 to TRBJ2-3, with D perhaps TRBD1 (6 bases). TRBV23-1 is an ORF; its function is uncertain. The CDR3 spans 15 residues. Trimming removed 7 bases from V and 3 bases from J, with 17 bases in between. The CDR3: CASKGRGTRTDTQYF. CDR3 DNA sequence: TGCGCCAGCAAAGGGCGTGGGACAAGGACAGATACGCAGTATTTT.

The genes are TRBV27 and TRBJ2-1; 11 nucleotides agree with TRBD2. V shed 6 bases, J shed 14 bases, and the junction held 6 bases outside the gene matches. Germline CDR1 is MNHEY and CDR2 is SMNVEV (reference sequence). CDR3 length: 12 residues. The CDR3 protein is CASRASGRKKFF. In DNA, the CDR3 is TGTGCCAGCAGAGCTAGCGGGAGGAAAAAGTTCTTC.

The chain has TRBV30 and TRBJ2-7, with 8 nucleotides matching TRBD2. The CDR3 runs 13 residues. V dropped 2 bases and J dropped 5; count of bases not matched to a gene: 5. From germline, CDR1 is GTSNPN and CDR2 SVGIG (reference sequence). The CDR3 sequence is CAWSPQRENEQYF. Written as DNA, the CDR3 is TGTGCCTGGAGTCCTCAGCGGGAGAACGAGCAGTACTTC.

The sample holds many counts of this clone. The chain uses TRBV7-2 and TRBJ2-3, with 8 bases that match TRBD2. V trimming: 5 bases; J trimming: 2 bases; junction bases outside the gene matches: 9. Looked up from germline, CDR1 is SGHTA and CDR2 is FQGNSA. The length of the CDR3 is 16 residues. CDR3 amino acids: CASSLIAGSYTDTQYF. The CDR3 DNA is TGTGCCAGCAGCCTCATAGCGGGGAGTTACACAGATACGCAGTATTTT. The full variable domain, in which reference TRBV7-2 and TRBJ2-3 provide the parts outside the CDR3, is GAGVSQSPSNKVTEKGKDVELRCDPISGHTALYWYRQSLGQGLEFLIYFQGNSAPDKSGLPSDRFSAERTGGSVSTLTIQRTQQEDSAVYLCASSLIAGSYTDTQYFGPGTRLTVL.

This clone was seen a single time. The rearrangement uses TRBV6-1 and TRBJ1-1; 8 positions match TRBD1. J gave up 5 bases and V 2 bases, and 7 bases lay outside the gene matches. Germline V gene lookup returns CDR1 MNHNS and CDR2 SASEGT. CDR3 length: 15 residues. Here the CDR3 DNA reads TGTGCCAGCAGTGAACCAGGGGGCGTTACAACTGAAGCTTTCTTT. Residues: CASSEPGGVTTEAFF.